One T cell receptor (beta chain) is described in this entry. Trimming took 4 bases from V and 7 from J, leaving 25 bases between them. CDR3 length: 17 amino acids. Germline V gene sequence: CDR1 MGHRA, CDR2 YSYEKL. The data were taken from a study of chemoradiotherapy in HPV16-positive cancers. The repertoire was sequenced with immunoSEQ multiplex PCR; TCRdb's copy has only in-frame clones and lacks some. The sample lists around 30,000 clones; 90% to 95% were seen once. The chain joins TRBV4-1 to TRBJ1-2, with D perhaps TRBD1 (5 bases). This receptor was obtained from a human donor with HPV-associated anogenital cancer. The sequenced sample was blood, obtained from a patient who underwent chemoradiotherapy. Here the CDR3 DNA reads TGCGCCAGCAGCCTTACGCCAACCGGGGCCGGGTCTAGTGGCTACACCTTC. As protein: CASSLTPTGAGSSGYTF.